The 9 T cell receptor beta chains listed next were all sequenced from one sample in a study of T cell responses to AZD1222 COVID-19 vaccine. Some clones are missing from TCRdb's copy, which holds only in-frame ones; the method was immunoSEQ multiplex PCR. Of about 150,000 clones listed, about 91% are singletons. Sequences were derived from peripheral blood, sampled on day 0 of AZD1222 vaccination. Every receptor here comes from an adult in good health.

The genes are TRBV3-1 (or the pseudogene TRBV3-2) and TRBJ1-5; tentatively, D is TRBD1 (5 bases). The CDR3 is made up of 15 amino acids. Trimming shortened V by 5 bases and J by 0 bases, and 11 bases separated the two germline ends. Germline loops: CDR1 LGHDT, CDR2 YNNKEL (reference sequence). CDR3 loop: CASSFGAYSNQPQHF. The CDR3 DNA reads TGTGCCAGCAGCTTCGGGGCGTATAGCAATCAGCCCCAGCATTTT.

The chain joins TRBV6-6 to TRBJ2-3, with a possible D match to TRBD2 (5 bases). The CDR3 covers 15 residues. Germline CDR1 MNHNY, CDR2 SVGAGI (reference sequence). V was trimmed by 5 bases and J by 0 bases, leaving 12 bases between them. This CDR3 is CASSLRAGSTDTQYF. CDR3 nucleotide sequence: TGTGCCAGCAGTCTGCGGGCGGGTAGCACAGATACGCAGTATTTT.

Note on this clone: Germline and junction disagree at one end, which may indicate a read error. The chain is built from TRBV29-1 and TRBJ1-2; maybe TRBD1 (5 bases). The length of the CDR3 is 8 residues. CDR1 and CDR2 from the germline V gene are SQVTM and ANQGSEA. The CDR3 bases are TGCAGCGCACCGGAGACAGCGTTC. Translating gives CSAPETAF.

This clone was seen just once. CDR3 sequence (DNA): TGTGCCAGCTCACCAACGATGGGGACGGATTCACCCCTCCACTTT. Amino acids: CASSPTMGTDSPLHF. The chain employs TRBV18 and TRBJ1-6; D perhaps matches TRBD1 (5 bases). The germline gives CDR1 KGHSH, CDR2 LQKENI. This CDR3 has 15 residues. V was trimmed by 2 bases and J by 8 bases, leaving 13 bases between them.

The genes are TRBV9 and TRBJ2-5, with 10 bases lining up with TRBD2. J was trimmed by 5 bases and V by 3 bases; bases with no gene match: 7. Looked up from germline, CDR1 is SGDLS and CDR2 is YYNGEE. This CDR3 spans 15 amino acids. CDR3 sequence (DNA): TGTGCCAGCAGCGGGGCTAGCGGGAGAGGTGAGACCCAGTACTTC. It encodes CASSGASGRGETQYF.

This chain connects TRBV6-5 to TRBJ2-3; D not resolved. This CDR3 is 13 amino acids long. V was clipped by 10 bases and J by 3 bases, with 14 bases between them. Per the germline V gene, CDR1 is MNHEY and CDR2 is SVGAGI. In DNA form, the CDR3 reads TGTGCCACCAGCCTGAAGAATACAGATACGCAGTATTTT. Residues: CATSLKNTDTQYF.

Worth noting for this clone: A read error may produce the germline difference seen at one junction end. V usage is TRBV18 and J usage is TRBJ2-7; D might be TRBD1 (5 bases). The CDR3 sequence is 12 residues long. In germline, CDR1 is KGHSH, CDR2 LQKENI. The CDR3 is CASSPPTGPLNF. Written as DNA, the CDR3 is TGTGCCAGCTCACCACCTACAGGCCCTCTAAATTTC.

CDR3 DNA: TGTGCCTGGAGTGCGACTCGGACAGGCCTCTCTGGGGCCAACGTCCTGACTTTC. Protein product: CAWSATRTGLSGANVLTF. The J gene is TRBJ2-6, the V gene TRBV30; 7 nucleotides align to TRBD1. The CDR3 runs 18 residues. The V gene's germline CDR1 is GTSNPN and CDR2 SVGIG (reference sequence). With V trimmed by 1 base and J by 0 bases, 9 bases remained unmatched.

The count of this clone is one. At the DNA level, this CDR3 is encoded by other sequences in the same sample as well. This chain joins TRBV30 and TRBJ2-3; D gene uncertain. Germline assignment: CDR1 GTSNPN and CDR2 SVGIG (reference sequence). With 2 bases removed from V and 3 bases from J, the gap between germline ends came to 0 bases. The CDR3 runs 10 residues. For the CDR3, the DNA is TGTGCCTGGAGTACAGATACGCAGTATTTT. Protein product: CAWSTDTQYF.